Listed below are T cell receptor beta chains from one sample, sequenced in a study of regulatory T cells. Using immunoSEQ multiplex PCR, the repertoire was profiled, and TCRdb retains in-frame clones only, with some absent. The top ten hold about 1% of the sample, which has tens of thousands of clones, 93% seen once. Sequences were obtained from conventional CD4+ T cells sorted from blood. The receptors here all came from a child aged 2 to 9 with CD3G deficiency. Both conserved end residues are part of each CDR3. A D gene is named only where the DNA matches it firmly. The listing skips clone size in some rows; elsewhere it reads once, few, many or a size class.

abundance: NA
d_gene: NA
j_gene: TRBJ2-6
v_gene: TRBV6-1
CDR3aa: CASSVTGLNLAGANVLTF
CDR3nt: TGTGCCAGCAGTGTGACAGGACTAAATCTAGCTGGGGCCAACGTCCTGACTTTC

abundance: NA
d_gene: NA
j_gene: TRBJ1-5
v_gene: TRBV28
CDR3aa: CATRRDFSNQPQHF
CDR3nt: TGTGCCACCCGCAGAGACTTTAGCAATCAGCCCCAGCATTTT

abundance: NA
d_gene: NA
j_gene: TRBJ1-1
v_gene: TRBV28
CDR3aa: CASSLHAQGPEAFF
CDR3nt: TGTGCCAGCAGTCTACATGCCCAGGGCCCTGAAGCTTTCTTT

abundance: NA
d_gene: NA
j_gene: TRBJ1-2
v_gene: TRBV6-1
CDR3aa: CASNGKTGGYTF
CDR3nt: TGTGCCAGCAATGGGAAAACGGGGGGCTACACCTTC

abundance: NA
d_gene: NA
j_gene: TRBJ2-7
v_gene: TRBV6-6
CDR3aa: CASSKQGSSYEQYF
CDR3nt: TGTGCCAGCAGTAAACAGGGATCATCCTACGAGCAGTACTTC

abundance: NA
d_gene: NA
j_gene: TRBJ1-1
v_gene: TRBV28
CDR3aa: CASSFGPRGTGEAFF
CDR3nt: TGTGCCAGCAGTTTCGGGCCTCGGGGAACGGGTGAAGCTTTCTTT

abundance: once
d_gene: NA
j_gene: TRBJ2-7
v_gene: TRBV6-1
CDR3aa: CASSAQGHEQYF
CDR3nt: TGTGCCAGCAGTGCGCAAGGCCACGAGCAGTACTTC

abundance: NA
d_gene: TRBD2
j_gene: TRBJ2-2
v_gene: TRBV6-1
CDR3aa: CAGSREGNTGELFF
CDR3nt: TGTGCCGGGTCTCGGGAGGGGAACACCGGGGAGCTGTTTTTT

abundance: NA
d_gene: TRBD1
j_gene: TRBJ2-3
v_gene: TRBV28
CDR3aa: CASSQTSQGAQFTDTQYF
CDR3nt: TGTGCCAGCAGCCAGACCTCGCAGGGGGCCCAGTTCACAGATACGCAGTATTTT

abundance: NA
d_gene: NA
j_gene: TRBJ2-3
v_gene: TRBV28
CDR3aa: CASSPDVGDTQYF
CDR3nt: TGTGCCAGCAGTCCAGACGTCGGAGATACGCAGTATTTT

abundance: NA
d_gene: NA
j_gene: TRBJ1-1
v_gene: TRBV28
CDR3aa: CASSLQGGTEAFF
CDR3nt: TGTGCCAGCAGTTTACAGGGCGGCACTGAAGCTTTCTTT

abundance: NA
d_gene: TRBD2
j_gene: TRBJ2-1
v_gene: TRBV5-1
CDR3aa: CASSLTLAGGPSGNEQFF
CDR3nt: TGCGCCAGCAGCTTGACGCTAGCGGGAGGGCCGTCGGGGAATGAGCAGTTCTTC

abundance: NA
d_gene: TRBD1
j_gene: TRBJ1-2
v_gene: TRBV5-1
CDR3aa: CASRPTSDRGYGYTF
CDR3nt: TGCGCCAGCAGACCAACCTCAGACAGGGGCTATGGCTACACCTTC